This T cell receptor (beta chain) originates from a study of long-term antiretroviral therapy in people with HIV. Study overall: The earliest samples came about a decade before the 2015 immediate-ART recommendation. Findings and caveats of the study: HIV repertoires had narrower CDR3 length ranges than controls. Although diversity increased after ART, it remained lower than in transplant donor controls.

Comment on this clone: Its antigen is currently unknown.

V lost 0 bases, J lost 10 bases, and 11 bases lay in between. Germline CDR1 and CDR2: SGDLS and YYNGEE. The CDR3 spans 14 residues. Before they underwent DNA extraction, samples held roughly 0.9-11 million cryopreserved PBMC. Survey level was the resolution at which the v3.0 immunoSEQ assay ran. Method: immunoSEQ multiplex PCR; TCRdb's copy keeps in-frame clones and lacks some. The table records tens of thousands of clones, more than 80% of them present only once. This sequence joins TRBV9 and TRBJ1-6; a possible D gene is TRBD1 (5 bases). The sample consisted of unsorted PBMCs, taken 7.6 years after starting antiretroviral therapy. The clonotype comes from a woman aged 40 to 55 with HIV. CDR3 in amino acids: CASSVEGIGSPLHF. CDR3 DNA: TGTGCCAGCAGCGTAGAGGGGATCGGATCACCCCTCCACTTT.